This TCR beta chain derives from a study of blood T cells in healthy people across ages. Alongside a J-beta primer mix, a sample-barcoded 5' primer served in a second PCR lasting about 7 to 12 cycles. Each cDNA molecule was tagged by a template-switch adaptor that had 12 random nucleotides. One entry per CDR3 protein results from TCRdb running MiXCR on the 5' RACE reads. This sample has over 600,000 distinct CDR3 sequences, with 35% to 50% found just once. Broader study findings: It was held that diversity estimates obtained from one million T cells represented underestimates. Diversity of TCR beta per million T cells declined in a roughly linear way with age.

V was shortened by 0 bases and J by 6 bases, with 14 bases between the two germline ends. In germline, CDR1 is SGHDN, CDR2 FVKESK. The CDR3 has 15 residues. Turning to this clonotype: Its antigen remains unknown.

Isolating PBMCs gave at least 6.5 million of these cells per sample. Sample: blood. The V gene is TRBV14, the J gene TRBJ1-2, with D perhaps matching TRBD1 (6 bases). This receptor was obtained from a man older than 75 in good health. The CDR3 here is CASSQDPGQMNGYTF. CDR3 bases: TGTGCCAGCAGCCAAGATCCCGGACAGATGAATGGCTACACCTTC.